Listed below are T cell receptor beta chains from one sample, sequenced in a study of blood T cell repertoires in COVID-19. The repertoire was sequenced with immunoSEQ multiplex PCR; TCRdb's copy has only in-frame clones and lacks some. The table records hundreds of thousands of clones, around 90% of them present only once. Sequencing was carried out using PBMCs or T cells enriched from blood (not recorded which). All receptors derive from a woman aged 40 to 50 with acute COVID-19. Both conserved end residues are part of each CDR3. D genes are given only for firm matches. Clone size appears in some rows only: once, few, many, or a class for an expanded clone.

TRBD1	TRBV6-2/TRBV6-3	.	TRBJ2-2	TGTGCCAGCAGTTACCTCGCAGGGGGAGCCGGGGAGCTGTTTTTT	CASSYLAGGAGELFF
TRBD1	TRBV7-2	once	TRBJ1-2	TGTGCCAGCAGCACCGACAGGGATGCGGCTGGCTACACCTTC	CASSTDRDAAGYTF
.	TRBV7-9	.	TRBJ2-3	TGTGCCAGCAGCTTAGGTATAGCGGTTACAGATACGCAGTATTTT	CASSLGIAVTDTQYF
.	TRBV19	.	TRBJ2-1	TGTGCCAGTAGACCCATGGACAGACAGTACAATGAGCAGTTCTTC	CASRPMDRQYNEQFF
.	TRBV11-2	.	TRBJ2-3	TGTGCCAGCAGCTTTCAGGGGCTTAGCACAGATACGCAGTATTTT	CASSFQGLSTDTQYF
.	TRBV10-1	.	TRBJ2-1	TGCGCCAGCAGTGTCGGTTACAATGAGCAGTTCTTC	CASSVGYNEQFF
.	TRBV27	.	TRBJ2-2	TGTGCCAGCAGTCCCTGGACAGCGATGGGCACCGGGGAGCTGTTTTTT	CASSPWTAMGTGELFF
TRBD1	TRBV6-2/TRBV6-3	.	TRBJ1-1	TGTGCCAGCAGTTACTCGATAAGTGACAGGGTAGGCAATGGGAACACTGAAGCTTTCTTT	CASSYSISDRVGNGNTEAFF
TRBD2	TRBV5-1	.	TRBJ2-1	TGCGCCAGCCAGGGGACTAGCGGGGTGGGGAATGAGCAGTTCTTC	CASQGTSGVGNEQFF
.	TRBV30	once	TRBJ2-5	TGTGCCTGGAAGGGGGAGGGAGAAAAAGAGACCCAGTACTTC	CAWKGEGEKETQYF
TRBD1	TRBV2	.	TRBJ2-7	TGTGCTTCCGGACAGGACAGGGGCTACGAGCAGTACTTC	CASGQDRGYEQYF
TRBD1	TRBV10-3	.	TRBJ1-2	TGTGCCATCAGTGAGGACAGGGGAGGCTTGGGGTATGGCTACACCTTC	CAISEDRGGLGYGYTF
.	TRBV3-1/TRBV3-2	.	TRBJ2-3	TGTGCCAGCAGCCAAAGCCGGGACACTGACACAGATACGCAGTATTTT	CASSQSRDTDTDTQYF
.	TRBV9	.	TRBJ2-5	TGTGCCAGCAGCTTCCTTCAGGGAGGTGGAGAGACCCAGTACTTC	CASSFLQGGGETQYF
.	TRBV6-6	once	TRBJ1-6	TGTGCCAGCAGTCAGGGAACAGGGTTAGATTCACCCCTCCACTTT	CASSQGTGLDSPLHF
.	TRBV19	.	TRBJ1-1	TGTGCCAGTAGCGGGGTCTTCAACACTGAAGCTTTCTTT	CASSGVFNTEAFF
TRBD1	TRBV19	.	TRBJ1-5	TGTGCCAGTAGTCCCGATTTCTGGACAGGGAGGGTTCAGCCCCAGCATTTT	CASSPDFWTGRVQPQHF
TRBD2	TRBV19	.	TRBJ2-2	TGTGCCAGTAGTATACGTAGCGGGGGGAACACCGGGGAGCTGTTTTTT	CASSIRSGGNTGELFF
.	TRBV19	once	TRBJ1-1	TGTGCCAGTACTCCCCGAGGGAATAGGAACACTGAAGCTTTCTTT	CASTPRGNRNTEAFF
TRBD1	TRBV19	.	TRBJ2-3	TGTGCCAGTAGTTTTGGGACAGGGGCGGCAGATACGCAGTATTTT	CASSFGTGAADTQYF
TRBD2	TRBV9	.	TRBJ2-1	TGTGCCAGCAGCACCTCGACTAGCGGGTCCCCGAGCGGGCAGTTCTTC	CASSTSTSGSPSGQFF
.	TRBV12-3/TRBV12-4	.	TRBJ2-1	TGTGCCAGCAGTTTATACAGGAATGAGCAGTTCTTC	CASSLYRNEQFF
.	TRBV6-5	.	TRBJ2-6	TGTGCCAGCAGCAACCGGGACTCTTCCAACGTCCTGACTTTC	CASSNRDSSNVLTF
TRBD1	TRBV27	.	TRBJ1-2	TGTGCCAGCAGTCCCAACGGCCGGACAGGGAATAACTATGGCTACACCTTC	CASSPNGRTGNNYGYTF
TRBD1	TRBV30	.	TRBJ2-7	TGTGCCTGGAGTAAATCTCCGGGACAGGGCTACGAGCAGTACTTC	CAWSKSPGQGYEQYF
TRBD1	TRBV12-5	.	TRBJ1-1	TGTGCTAGTGGTTTGGGGACAGGGAAAGCTTTCTTT	CASGLGTGKAFF
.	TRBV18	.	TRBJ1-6	TGTGCCAGCTCACCACCGTTGGGCGCGGGTAATTCACCCCTCCACTTT	CASSPPLGAGNSPLHF
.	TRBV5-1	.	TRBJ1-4	TGCGCCAGCAGCTTGGAGCCCCAAGGAGCAACTAATGAAAAACTGTTTTTT	CASSLEPQGATNEKLFF
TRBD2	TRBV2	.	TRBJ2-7	TGTGCCAGCAGTGAACTAGCGGGGGGGCACGAGCAGTACTTC	CASSELAGGHEQYF
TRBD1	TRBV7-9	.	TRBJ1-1	TGTGCCAGCAGCCCCCCGGACAGGGATGAAGCTTTCTTT	CASSPPDRDEAFF
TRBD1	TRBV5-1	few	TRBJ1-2	TGCGCCAGCAGCTTGCAGGACAGGGACTATGGCTACACCTTC	CASSLQDRDYGYTF
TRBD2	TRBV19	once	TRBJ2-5	TGTGCCAGTAGTTCAGGACTAGCGGGGGCCCAAGAGACCCAGTACTTC	CASSSGLAGAQETQYF
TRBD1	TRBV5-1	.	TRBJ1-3	TGCGCCAGCAGAGATACAGGGGGCTCTGGAAACACCATATATTTT	CASRDTGGSGNTIYF
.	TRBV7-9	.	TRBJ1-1	TGTGCCAGCAGCCCCCTTACAGGGATTAGGACTGAAGCTTTCTTT	CASSPLTGIRTEAFF
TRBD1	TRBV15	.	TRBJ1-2	TGTGCCACCAGCAGAGCACAGGGGAACTATGGCTACACCTTC	CATSRAQGNYGYTF
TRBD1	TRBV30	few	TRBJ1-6	TGTGCCTGGAGTCAGGGGGCCCATTATAATTCACCCCTCCACTTT	CAWSQGAHYNSPLHF
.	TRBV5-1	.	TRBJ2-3	TGCGCCAGCAGCTTGGGGGTAGCTCCAGATACGCAGTATTTT	CASSLGVAPDTQYF
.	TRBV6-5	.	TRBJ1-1	TGTGCCAGCAGTTACGAGACATTGAACACTGAAGCTTTCTTT	CASSYETLNTEAFF
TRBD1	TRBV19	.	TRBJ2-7	TGTGCCAGTGGACAAGAGACAGGGATTGGTCCCTACGAGCAGTACTTC	CASGQETGIGPYEQYF
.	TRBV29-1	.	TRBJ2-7	TGCAGCGTTGATTGGCAGGACTCCTACGAGCAGTACTTC	CSVDWQDSYEQYF
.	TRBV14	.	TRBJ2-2	TGTGCCAGCAGCCAAGAAGAGGAGATGAACACCGGGGAGCTGTTTTTT	CASSQEEEMNTGELFF
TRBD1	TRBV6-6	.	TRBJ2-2	TGTGCCAGCAGGCGACAGGGGGCCACCGGGGAGCTGTTTTTT	CASRRQGATGELFF
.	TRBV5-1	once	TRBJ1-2	TGCGCCAGCAGCTTGGATTGGAGCTATGGCTACACCTTC	CASSLDWSYGYTF
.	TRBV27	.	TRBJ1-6	TGTGCCAGCAGTTCTCTCAGGGTTCAATCACCCCTCCACTTT	CASSSLRVQSPLHF
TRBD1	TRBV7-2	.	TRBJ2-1	TGTGCCAGCAGCTGGGACAGGGGGTTAGTGGGGTACAATGAGCAGTTCTTC	CASSWDRGLVGYNEQFF
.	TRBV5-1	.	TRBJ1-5	TGCGCCAGCAGCCCGGATGGAGGGCAGCCCCAGCATTTT	CASSPDGGQPQHF
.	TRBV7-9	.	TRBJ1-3	TGTGCCAGCAGCTTAAATCAAAACACCATATATTTT	CASSLNQNTIYF
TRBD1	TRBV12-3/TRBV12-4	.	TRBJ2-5	TGTGCCAGCATACAGGGGCCCCAAGAGACCCAGTACTTC	CASIQGPQETQYF
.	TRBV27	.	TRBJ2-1	TGTGCCAGCAATTCAGGACACTCTTACAATGAGCAGTTCTTC	CASNSGHSYNEQFF
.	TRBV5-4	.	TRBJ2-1	TGTGCCAGCAGCTTGCGCGGGGTAGGGGTAGATGAGCAGTTCTTC	CASSLRGVGVDEQFF
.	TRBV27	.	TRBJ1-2	TGTGCCAGCAGTTTAGGGGGACTCGATGGCTACACCTTC	CASSLGGLDGYTF
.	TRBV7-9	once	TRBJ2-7	TGTGCCAGCAGCTCGGACAGTGTCCTCTACGAGCAGTACTTC	CASSSDSVLYEQYF
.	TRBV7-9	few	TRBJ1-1	TGTGCCAGCAGCTTAGAAGCGAACACTGAAGCTTTCTTT	CASSLEANTEAFF
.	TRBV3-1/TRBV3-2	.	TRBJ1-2	TGTGCCAGCAGCCAAGGACAGGTCTATGGCTACACCTTC	CASSQGQVYGYTF